The 21 T cell receptor beta chains below all came from one sample that was sequenced in a study of shared clonotypes between healthy human individuals. Selected positively for CCR7 and CD45RO-negative, naive CD8 cells excluded terminally differentiated effector memory CD45RA+ cells. Data came from immunoSEQ multiplex PCR; TCRdb stores just in-frame clones and leaves some out. The sample shows some 2,100,000 clones, more than 85% of them seen only once. Sample: naive CD8+ T cells from PBMCs. These TCRs come from a man aged 18 to 30 in good health. Some clones in this sample may be carry-over from other donors' samples.

The chain has TRBV7-9 and TRBJ1-2, with TRBD1 matching over 7 bases. Germline CDR1 SEHNR, CDR2 FQNEAQ (reference sequence). V gave up 4 bases and J gave up 0 bases; unmatched junction bases: 11. CDR3 length: 17 residues. DNA for the CDR3: TGTGCCAGCAGCTCCGATTGGACAGGAACGGCTAACTATGGCTACACCTTC. It specifies CASSSDWTGTANYGYTF.

The chain carries TRBV29-1 and TRBJ2-7; D is possibly TRBD1 (5 bases). Germline V gene data show CDR1 as SQVTM and CDR2 as ANQGSEA. Trimming left V 4 bases short and J 6 bases short, with 7 bases between. The CDR3 has 10 residues. Written as DNA, the CDR3 is TGCAGCGTTGTAGGGGCCGAGCAGTACTTC. Its protein product is CSVVGAEQYF.

J is TRBJ1-2 and V is TRBV19, with D perhaps TRBD1 (5 bases). Between the trimmed V and J ends, which lost 1 base and 4 bases, there was a span of 10 bases. Germline-derived CDR1 and CDR2 are LNHDA and SQIVND (reference sequence). The CDR3 sequence is 14 residues long. The CDR3 bases are TGTGCCAGTAGTATAGGAGACAGTCCCTATGGCTACACCTTC. Translation: CASSIGDSPYGYTF.

The DNA of the CDR3 is TGTGCCAGCAGCTCAGCCGGGGGGTGGAACACTGAAGCTTTCTTT. Translating it yields CASSSAGGWNTEAFF. The V and J genes are TRBV9 and TRBJ1-1; tentative D call: TRBD1 (5 bases). Trimming removed 4 bases from V and 1 base from J, with 14 bases in between. The CDR3 contains 15 residues. Germline CDR1 is SGDLS and CDR2 is YYNGEE.

The chain joins TRBV5-8 to TRBJ2-3; no clear D. Trimming took off 7 bases at V and 6 bases at J, with 12 bases between the two ends. This CDR3 has 12 residues. Per germline, CDR1 SGHTS and CDR2 YDEGEE. CDR3 residues: CASGVVADTQYF. As DNA, the CDR3 is TGTGCCAGCGGCGTTGTGGCTGATACGCAGTATTTT.

The genes are TRBV11-2 and TRBJ2-3; no definite D call. Germline CDR1 reads SGHAT; CDR2 reads FQNNGV. Trimming shortened V by 1 base and J by 3 bases, and 11 bases separated the two germline ends. The CDR3 sequence is 15 residues long. CDR3 DNA: TGTGCCAGCAGCTTAGGGTTCGCAGGAACAGATACGCAGTATTTT. Its translation is CASSLGFAGTDTQYF.

The genes are TRBV11-1 and TRBJ2-7, with TRBD1 as a possible D gene (5 bases). Trimming pared 0 bases from V and 2 bases from J, leaving 11 bases between. Germline CDR1 SGHAT, CDR2 FQDESV (reference sequence). The CDR3 has 15 residues. CDR3 nucleotides: TGTGCCAGCAGCTTAGCCCAGGGCAGTCCCTACGAGCAGTACTTC. As protein: CASSLAQGSPYEQYF.

The V gene is TRBV28, the J gene TRBJ1-5; D call uncertain. Per the germline V gene, CDR1 is MDHEN and CDR2 is SYDVKM. Trimming stripped 6 bases from V and 0 bases from J, with 15 bases between. There are 16 residues in the CDR3. The CDR3 sequence is CASSESTVYSNQPQHF. CDR3 nucleotide sequence: TGTGCCAGCAGCGAATCGACCGTTTATAGCAATCAGCCCCAGCATTTT.

The chain carries TRBV2 and TRBJ2-7, with 12 bases aligning to TRBD1. The CDR3 runs 14 residues. Trimming removed 7 bases from V and 5 bases from J; junction bases left unmatched: 6. CDR1 and CDR2 (germline): SNHLY, FYNNEI. Here the CDR3 reads CASIGTGGVHEQYF. CDR3 nucleotides: TGTGCCAGCATTGGGACAGGGGGCGTTCACGAGCAGTACTTC.

This clone was observed a single time. This chain links TRBV6-6 with TRBJ2-1; D is undetermined. V gave up 9 bases and J gave up 5 bases, with 11 bases separating them. The CDR3 loop spans 12 amino acids. The V gene's germline CDR1 is MNHNY and CDR2 SVGAGI (reference sequence). The CDR3 is CASISPDNEQFF. The CDR3 DNA is TGTGCCAGTATTTCTCCGGACAATGAGCAGTTCTTC.

V is TRBV7-9 and J is TRBJ1-2; D is ambiguous. In germline, CDR1 is SEHNR, CDR2 FQNEAQ (reference sequence). The CDR3 covers 14 residues. The V and J ends lost 1 base and 3 bases respectively, with 9 bases between them. CDR3 sequence reads: CASSLGWQDYGYTF. For the CDR3, the DNA is TGTGCCAGCAGCTTAGGTTGGCAGGACTATGGCTACACCTTC.

V gene TRBV30 combines with J gene TRBJ1-5, with D maybe TRBD1 (5 bases). The CDR3 is made up of 13 amino acids. Per germline, CDR1 GTSNPN and CDR2 SVGIG (reference sequence). V shed 0 bases and J shed 7 bases, with 10 bases lying between them. The CDR3 protein is CAWSVRGLQPQHF. The CDR3 DNA is TGTGCCTGGAGTGTACGGGGCCTCCAGCCCCAGCATTTT.

Comments on this clone: In the same sample, other DNA sequences code for this CDR3. This chain joins TRBV19 and TRBJ2-3, with D possibly being TRBD1 (5 bases). The length of the CDR3 is 14 residues. Trimming removed 6 bases at V and 4 bases at J, with 14 bases between. The germline V gene has CDR1 LNHDA and CDR2 SQIVND (reference sequence). CDR3 bases: TGTGCCAGTAGCCAGGGCCTTGGCGCAGATACGCAGTATTTT. Protein: CASSQGLGADTQYF.

This chain connects TRBV7-9 to TRBJ2-5, with D tentatively TRBD1 or TRBD2 (5 bases each). V lost 4 bases, J lost 3 bases, and 9 bases lay in between. CDR1 is SEHNR, CDR2 FQNEAQ, per germline (reference sequence). The CDR3 loop spans 13 amino acids. CDR3 sequence: CASSWETEETQYF. The CDR3 nucleotides are TGTGCCAGCAGCTGGGAGACAGAAGAGACCCAGTACTTC. The whole variable domain, filled in from reference TRBV7-9 and TRBJ2-5, reads DTGVSQNPRHKITKRGQNVTFRCDPISEHNRLYWYRQTLGQGPEFLTYFQNEAQLEKSRLLSDRFSAERPKGSFSTLEIQRTEQGDSAMYLCASSWETEETQYFGPGTRLLVL.

V and J are TRBV27 and TRBJ2-3; 7 positions agree with TRBD1. Per germline, CDR1 MNHEY and CDR2 SMNVEV (reference sequence). This CDR3 is 16 amino acids long. V lost 6 bases, J lost 7 bases, and 16 bases stayed unmatched. In nucleotides, the CDR3 is TGTGCCAGCAGCATCGACGGGACAGAAGCTCTCCATACGCAGTATTTT. It specifies CASSIDGTEALHTQYF.

The V gene is TRBV10-1, the J gene TRBJ2-1, with a tentative D call TRBD2 (5 bases). This CDR3 contains 15 residues. V was trimmed by 0 bases and J by 0 bases, leaving 6 bases between them. From germline, CDR1 is WNHNN and CDR2 SYGVQD (reference sequence). CDR3 sequence: CASSESSGSYNEQFF. The DNA for the CDR3 is TGCGCCAGCAGTGAGTCGAGCGGCTCCTACAATGAGCAGTTCTTC.

This chain connects TRBV7-7 to TRBJ2-3; tentative D call: TRBD2 (7 bases). V was shortened by 5 bases and J by 5 bases, with 17 bases between the two germline ends. Looked up from germline, CDR1 is SSHAT and CDR2 is FNYEAQ (reference sequence). The CDR3 length is 15 residues. The CDR3 DNA reads as TGTGCCAGCAGCCGTACCACGGGGGGCGAAGATACGCAGTATTTT. Translated: CASSRTTGGEDTQYF.

The chain employs TRBV19 and TRBJ2-7; D not certain. V dropped 7 bases and J dropped 1 base, with 14 bases sitting between them. The CDR3 sequence is 14 residues long. Germline V gene data show CDR1 as LNHDA and CDR2 as SQIVND (reference sequence). DNA of the CDR3: TGTGCCAGTACCGCCGGGTTGGGATCCTACGAGCAGTACTTC. This codes for CASTAGLGSYEQYF.

The chain couples TRBV19 to TRBJ1-4, with D tentatively TRBD1 (5 bases). The CDR3 is 17 residues long. The V gene's germline CDR1 is LNHDA and CDR2 SQIVND (reference sequence). V gave up 2 bases and J gave up 7 bases, with 20 bases separating them. The CDR3 protein is CASSIIRGLIYSEKLFF. The DNA of the CDR3 is TGTGCCAGTAGTATAATAAGGGGATTAATATACTCTGAAAAACTGTTTTTT. Full variable domain (missing parts from reference TRBV19 and TRBJ1-4): DGGITQSPKYLFRKEGQNVTLSCEQNLNHDAMYWYRQDPGQGLRLIYYSQIVNDFQKGDIAEGYSVSREKKESFPLTVTSAQKNPTAFYLCASSIIRGLIYSEKLFFGSGTQLSVL.

J is TRBJ2-1 and V is TRBV27; D is unclear. The CDR3 runs 13 residues. The V end lost 0 bases, the J end lost 4 bases, and 4 bases lay between the germline ends. Per the germline V gene, CDR1 is MNHEY and CDR2 is SMNVEV (reference sequence). CDR3 loop: CASSLSQYNEQFF. In DNA form, the CDR3 reads TGTGCCAGCAGTTTATCACAGTACAATGAGCAGTTCTTC.

The V call is TRBV4-1, the J call TRBJ2-5, with D possibly TRBD1 on 6 matching bases. With 0 bases removed from V and 5 bases from J, the gap between germline ends came to 16 bases. The CDR3 is 16 amino acids. Germline values: CDR1 MGHRA, CDR2 YSYEKL. The CDR3 sequence is CASSQDYNRVMETQYF. Here the CDR3 DNA reads TGCGCCAGCAGCCAAGATTATAACAGGGTAATGGAGACCCAGTACTTC.